These 27 T cell receptor beta chains were sequenced from one sample in a study of blood T cells in healthy people across ages. Sample-barcoded 5' priming and a J-beta primer mix drove a second PCR of roughly 6 to 12 cycles. TCRdb re-analysed the 5' RACE reads in MiXCR, keeping a single row per CDR3 protein. The data contain about 1.6 million distinct CDR3 sequences, around 35% of them singletons. The sample taken for sequencing was blood. The source of these receptors is a young woman in good health.

This clonotype turned up a few times. The chain couples TRBV20-1 to TRBJ2-6; 10 positions agree with TRBD1. J lost 1 base, V lost 1 base, and 4 bases had no gene match. The CDR3 spans 17 residues. Per the germline V gene, CDR1 is DFQATT and CDR2 is SNEGSKA (reference sequence). CDR3 amino acids: CSARGDRGASGANVLTF. The DNA for the CDR3 is TGCAGTGCTAGAGGGGACAGGGGAGCATCTGGGGCCAACGTCCTGACTTTC.

In this sample, this clonotype turned up a few times. This sequence joins TRBV4-1 and TRBJ1-1; 9 bases line up with TRBD1. Losses at the gene ends were 5 bases for V and 11 bases for J; bases not matched to a gene: 6. Germline-derived CDR1 and CDR2 are MGHRA and YSYEKL. The CDR3 spans 12 residues. CDR3 in amino acids: CASSSRQGGAFF. The CDR3 bases are TGCGCCAGCAGCAGTCGACAGGGGGGGGCTTTCTTT.

Of note for this clonotype: A junction end diverges from the germline sequence, so it may reflect a read error. The chain is built from TRBV20-1 and TRBJ2-7; D is uncertain. CDR3 length: 13 residues. Germline V lookup: CDR1 DFQATT, CDR2 SNEGSKA (reference sequence). The CDR3: CSGRVVPIYEKYF. The CDR3 DNA reads as TGCAGTGGCCGGGTCGTCCCAATCTACGAGAAGTACTTC.

The chain's CDR3 is CASSLFGGDGYTF. CDR3 nucleotides: TGCGCCAGCAGCTTGTTTGGGGGGGATGGCTACACCTTC. This sequence joins TRBV5-1 and TRBJ1-2, with TRBD1 as a possible D gene (5 bases). The V end lost 1 base, the J end lost 6 bases, and 10 bases lay between the germline ends. This CDR3 spans 13 amino acids. Per the germline V gene, CDR1 is SGHRS and CDR2 is YFSETQ.

This rearrangement joins TRBV12-3 or TRBV12-4 to TRBJ1-2; D possibly corresponds to TRBD1 (5 bases). Trimming pared 5 bases from V and 1 base from J, leaving 11 bases between. The CDR3 extends over 14 amino acids. The CDR3: CASSAQTVNYGYTF. The CDR3 coding sequence is TGTGCCAGCAGTGCTCAGACAGTTAACTATGGCTACACCTTC.

The chain carries TRBV10-2 and TRBJ1-5, with 7 bases lining up with TRBD1. Germline-derived CDR1 and CDR2 are WSHSY and SAAADI. Germline trimming cut 4 bases from V and 3 bases from J; bases unmatched to any gene: 3. This CDR3 has 14 amino acids. Here the CDR3 reads CASSAGTDNQPQHF. The DNA of the CDR3 is TGCGCCAGCAGTGCAGGGACAGACAATCAGCCCCAGCATTTT.

Notes on this clonotype: A much larger clone lies one base from this, so it may be a read error. The chain recombines TRBV20-1 with TRBJ2-5, with a weak D call TRBD2 (5 bases). Matching the DNA end better, TRBJ2-7 makes the J call doubtful. CDR1 and CDR2 from the germline V gene are DFQATT and SNEGSKA (reference sequence). The CDR3 sequence is 13 residues long. The CDR3 is CRGSRGSTYEQYF. CDR3 DNA sequence: TGCAGGGGGAGTCGAGGGAGTACTTACGAGCAGTACTTC.

This clonotype has a handful of counts. The chain combines TRBV5-1 with TRBJ2-7; TRBD1 matches 7 bases. Losses at the gene ends were 0 bases for V and 8 bases for J; bases not matched to a gene: 14. This CDR3 comprises 16 residues. The germline CDR1 and CDR2 sequences are SGHRS and YFSETQ. This chain's CDR3 is CASSLGAGTESVQQYF. The DNA for the CDR3 is TGCGCCAGCAGCTTGGGGGCCGGGACAGAATCCGTACAGCAGTACTTC.

The V gene is TRBV18, the J gene TRBJ2-1, with D possibly TRBD2 on 5 matching bases. Trimming stripped 3 bases from V and 15 bases from J, with 18 bases between. In germline, CDR1 is KGHSH, CDR2 LQKENI. This CDR3 spans 13 amino acids. The CDR3: CASSPSGYEGRFF. The CDR3 DNA reads TGTGCCAGCTCACCGTCGGGGTATGAGGGCAGGTTCTTC. The whole variable domain, remainder taken from reference TRBV18 and TRBJ2-1, is NAGVMQNPRHLVRRRGQEARLRCSPMKGHSHVYWYRQLPEEGLKFMVYLQKENIIDESGMPKERFSAEFPKEGPSILRIQQVVRGDSAAYFCASSPSGYEGRFFGPGTRLTVL.

This sequence joins TRBV6-1 and TRBJ2-4; TRBD2 is a possible D gene (5 bases). The germline V gene has CDR1 MNHNS and CDR2 SASEGT. Trimming shortened V by 6 bases and J by 4 bases, and 13 bases separated the two germline ends. The CDR3 has 14 amino acids. This CDR3 is CASREYREKNIQYF. The DNA of the CDR3 is TGTGCCAGCAGGGAGTACCGGGAAAAAAACATTCAGTACTTC.

The table lists this clonotype with a few counts. The V gene is TRBV28, the J gene TRBJ2-7; 9 nucleotides match TRBD1. CDR1 and CDR2 (germline): MDHEN, SYDVKM. V lost 9 bases, J lost 4 bases, and 13 bases stayed unmatched. The CDR3 extends over 15 amino acids. The CDR3 coding sequence is TGTGCCAGTGTACCCGATTGGACAGGGGCATACGAGCAGTACTTC. It codes for CASVPDWTGAYEQYF. Drawing the rest from reference TRBV28 and TRBJ2-7, the complete variable domain is DVKVTQSSRYLVKRTGEKVFLECVQDMDHENMFWYRQDPGLGLRLIYFSYDVKMKEKGDIPEGYSVSREKKERFSLILESASTNQTSMYLCASVPDWTGAYEQYFGPGTRLTVT.

The chain links TRBV28 to TRBJ1-1; D uncertain. The CDR3 is made up of 15 amino acids. The germline V and J ends were trimmed by 5 bases and 0 bases, with 13 bases remaining between them. Per the germline V gene, CDR1 is MDHEN and CDR2 is SYDVKM. The CDR3 here is CASSPPKGMNTEAFF. The CDR3 DNA is TGTGCCAGCAGTCCCCCGAAAGGAATGAACACTGAAGCTTTCTTT.

The chain couples TRBV4-2 to TRBJ1-2; TRBD1 matches at 9 bases. This CDR3 spans 14 amino acids. J gave up 5 bases and V 7 bases, and 8 bases lay outside the gene matches. CDR1 is LGHNA and CDR2 is YNFKEQ in the germline V gene. This CDR3 reads CASTWTGARYGYTF. CDR3 nucleotides: TGTGCCAGCACCTGGACAGGGGCTAGGTATGGCTACACCTTC.

This clonotype was seen a few times. The V and J genes are TRBV29-1 and TRBJ2-3; 9 nucleotides agree with TRBD2. The ends lost 4 bases at V and 5 bases at J; junction bases unmatched: 19. The CDR3 contains 18 residues. Per the germline V gene, CDR1 is SQVTM and CDR2 is ANQGSEA. This CDR3 is CSVGGTSRGKVRGDTQYF. CDR3 bases: TGCAGCGTTGGGGGGACTAGCAGGGGGAAGGTCCGGGGAGATACGCAGTATTTT.

This clonotype was detected many times. V gene TRBV29-1 combines with J gene TRBJ2-1; tentative D call: TRBD2 (5 bases). The CDR3 length is 12 residues. Germline V gene sequence: CDR1 SQVTM, CDR2 ANQGSEA. The germline V and J ends were trimmed by 7 bases and 10 bases, with 17 bases remaining between them. CDR3 in DNA: TGCAGCGCCCAATCCGTTCCGGGAGAGCAGTTCTTC. Amino acids: CSAQSVPGEQFF.

This clonotype was observed a single time. This chain joins TRBV20-1 and TRBJ1-2, with D possibly TRBD1 on 5 matching bases. V lost 0 bases, J lost 6 bases, and 11 bases lay in between. This CDR3 has 13 amino acids. CDR1 is DFQATT, CDR2 SNEGSKA, per germline (reference sequence). CDR3 sequence reads: CSARDHGADGYTF. The CDR3, as DNA: TGCAGTGCTAGAGATCACGGGGCGGATGGCTACACCTTC.

This clonotype was seen only a few times. The chain employs TRBV27 and TRBJ2-7, with 7 bases fitting TRBD1. The germline V gene has CDR1 MNHEY and CDR2 SMNVEV (reference sequence). The CDR3 contains 15 residues. The trim removed 3 bases at V and 3 bases at J, leaving 8 bases unmatched. Here the CDR3 reads CASSFRVGQLYEQYF. The CDR3 DNA reads as TGTGCCAGCAGTTTTAGGGTGGGACAGCTCTACGAGCAGTACTTC.

V usage is TRBV6-1 and J usage is TRBJ2-4; 7 bases match TRBD1. Germline V CDR1 and CDR2: MNHNS, SASEGT. This CDR3 is built from 16 residues. J lost 1 base, V lost 3 bases, and 6 bases had no gene match. CDR3 bases: TGTGCCAGCAGTGATGACAGGGAGTCCGCCAAAAACATTCAGTACTTC. It codes for CASSDDRESAKNIQYF.

Concerning this clonotype: The junction departs from the called germline gene at one end, perhaps through a read error. The chain couples TRBV9 to TRBJ2-7, with D unclear. CDR3 size: 14 residues. CDR1 is SGDLS and CDR2 is YYNGEE in the germline V gene. DNA of the CDR3: TGTGCCAGCGGCGTCATGGCCGGCAGCTACGAGCAGTACTTC. It specifies CASGVMAGSYEQYF.

This sequence joins TRBV29-1 and TRBJ1-1; 7 nucleotides align to TRBD1. V lost 7 bases to trimming and J lost 1 base; unmatched junction nucleotides: 6. CDR3 length equals 13 residues. CDR1 SQVTM and CDR2 ANQGSEA come from the germline V gene. CDR3 amino acids: CSGNRGTNTEAFF. The CDR3 nucleotides are TGCAGCGGGAACAGGGGCACGAACACTGAAGCTTTCTTT. The complete variable domain, with remaining parts taken from reference TRBV29-1 and TRBJ1-1, reads SAVISQKPSRDICQRGTSLTIQCQVDSQVTMMFWYRQQPGQSLTLIATANQGSEATYESGFVIDKFPISRPNLTFSTLTVSNMSPEDSSIYLCSGNRGTNTEAFFGQGTRLTVV.

This clonotype was counted only a few times. The rearrangement uses TRBV4-1 and TRBJ2-7; 9 bases are shared with TRBD1. J gave up 1 base and V 1 base, and 8 bases lay outside the gene matches. The length of the CDR3 is 17 residues. Germline loops: CDR1 MGHRA, CDR2 YSYEKL. The CDR3 protein is CASSQGTGGSGSYEQYF. CDR3 coding DNA: TGCGCCAGCAGCCAAGGAACAGGGGGCAGTGGGTCCTACGAGCAGTACTTC.

This clonotype was observed once. The V call is TRBV20-1, the J call TRBJ1-6, with 7 bases that match TRBD1. The CDR3 sequence is 14 residues long. V lost 0 bases to trimming and J lost 7 bases; unmatched junction nucleotides: 3. Germline V gene data show CDR1 as DFQATT and CDR2 as SNEGSKA (reference sequence). The chain's CDR3 is CSARDDRDNSPLHF. CDR3 coding DNA: TGCAGTGCTAGAGACGACAGGGACAATTCACCCCTCCACTTT.

About this clonotype itself: A junction boundary mismatches the germline segment, possibly from a read error. The CDR3 here is CVSSSRTGGAGGYTF. As DNA, the CDR3 is TGCGTCAGCAGCTCACGGACAGGGGGCGCGGGTGGCTACACCTTC. The genes are TRBV5-1 and TRBJ1-2; 11 bases line up with TRBD1. CDR1 and CDR2 from the germline V gene are SGHRS and YFSETQ. The CDR3 covers 15 residues.

This clonotype appeared many times. A read error may be the cause here, since a much bigger clone is one base away. CDR3 protein: CASSFSGPGERFF. The CDR3 DNA follows: TGTGCCAGCAGTTTCTCTGGGCCCGGGGAGCGGTTTTTT. This chain joins TRBV6-6 and TRBJ2-2, with D possibly matching TRBD2 (5 bases). Germline lookup yields CDR1 MNHNY and CDR2 SVGAGI (reference sequence). The CDR3 is 13 amino acids.

The J gene is TRBJ2-3, the V gene TRBV5-6; D perhaps matches TRBD2 (6 bases). Germline loops: CDR1 SGHDT, CDR2 YYEEEE. The V gene lost 5 bases and the J gene lost 0 bases, with 16 bases spanning the gap. The CDR3 loop spans 16 amino acids. CDR3 bases: TGTGCCAGCAGTCTTGAGGCTAGCGCTAGCACAGATACGCAGTATTTT. Its translation: CASSLEASASTDTQYF. The full variable domain, rest sourced from reference TRBV5-6 and TRBJ2-3, is DAGVTQSPTHLIKTRGQQVTLRCSPKSGHDTVSWYQQALGQGPQFIFQYYEEEERQRGNFPDRFSGHQFPNYSSELNVNALLLGDSALYLCASSLEASASTDTQYFGPGTRLTVL.

V usage is TRBV6-5 and J usage is TRBJ2-1, with 8 bases matching TRBD2. The J segment lost 0 bases and the V segment lost 6 bases, leaving 7 bases of the junction unmatched. The CDR3 has 16 amino acids. Germline values: CDR1 MNHEY, CDR2 SVGAGI. In DNA form, the CDR3 reads TGTGCCAGCAGACTACTAGCGGCGAGCTCCTACAATGAGCAGTTCTTC. It is translated as CASRLLAASSYNEQFF.

This clonotype was detected only a few times. J is TRBJ2-5 and V is TRBV9; possibly TRBD1 or TRBD2 for D (5 bases each). With 3 bases removed from V and 3 bases from J, the gap between germline ends came to 18 bases. This CDR3 comprises 16 residues. Germline lookup yields CDR1 SGDLS and CDR2 YYNGEE. CDR3 amino acids: CASSDRGSPDKETQYF. The CDR3 DNA reads TGTGCCAGCAGCGATCGGGGCAGTCCGGACAAAGAGACCCAGTACTTC.